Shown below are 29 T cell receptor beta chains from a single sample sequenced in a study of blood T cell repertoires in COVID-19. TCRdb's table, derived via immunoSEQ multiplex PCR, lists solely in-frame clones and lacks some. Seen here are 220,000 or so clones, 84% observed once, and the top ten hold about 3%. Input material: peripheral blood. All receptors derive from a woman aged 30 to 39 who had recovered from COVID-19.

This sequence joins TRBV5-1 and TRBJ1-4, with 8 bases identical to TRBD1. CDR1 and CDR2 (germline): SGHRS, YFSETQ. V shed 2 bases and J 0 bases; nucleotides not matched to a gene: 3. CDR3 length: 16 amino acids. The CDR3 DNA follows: TGCGCCAGCAGCTTACAGGGGGGGACAACTAATGAAAAACTGTTTTTT. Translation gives CASSLQGGTTNEKLFF.

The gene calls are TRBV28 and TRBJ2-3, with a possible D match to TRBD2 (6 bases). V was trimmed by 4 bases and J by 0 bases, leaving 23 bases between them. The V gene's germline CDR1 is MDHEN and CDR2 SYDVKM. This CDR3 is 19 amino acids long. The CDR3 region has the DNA TGTGCCAGCAGTTCCGCCGGCTTCAGCGGGTTGGGGAGCACAGATACGCAGTATTTT. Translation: CASSSAGFSGLGSTDTQYF.

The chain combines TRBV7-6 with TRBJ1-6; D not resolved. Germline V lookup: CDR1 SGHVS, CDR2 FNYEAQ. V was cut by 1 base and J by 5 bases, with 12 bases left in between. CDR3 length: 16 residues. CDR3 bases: TGTGCCAGCAGCTTAGATTCCGGTTTCGATAATTCACCCCTCCACTTT. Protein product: CASSLDSGFDNSPLHF.

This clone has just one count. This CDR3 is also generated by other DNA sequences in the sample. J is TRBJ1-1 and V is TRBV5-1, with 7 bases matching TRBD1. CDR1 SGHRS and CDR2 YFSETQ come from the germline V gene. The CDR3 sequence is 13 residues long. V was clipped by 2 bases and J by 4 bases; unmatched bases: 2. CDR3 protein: CASSLGGPTEAFF. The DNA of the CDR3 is TGCGCCAGCAGCTTAGGGGGCCCCACTGAAGCTTTCTTT.

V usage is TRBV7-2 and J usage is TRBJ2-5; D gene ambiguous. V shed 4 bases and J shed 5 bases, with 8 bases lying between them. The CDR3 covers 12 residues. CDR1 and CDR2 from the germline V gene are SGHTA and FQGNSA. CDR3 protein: CASSSVGETQYF. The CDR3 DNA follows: TGTGCCAGCAGCTCCGTCGGTGAGACCCAGTACTTC.

The CDR3 is CASSFLLAGGHNEQFF. The DNA for the CDR3 is TGCGCCAGCAGCTTCTTACTAGCGGGGGGTCACAATGAGCAGTTCTTC. This sequence joins TRBV5-1 and TRBJ2-1; 12 bases align to TRBD2. V lost 2 bases to trimming and J lost 5 bases; unmatched junction nucleotides: 5. The germline CDR1 and CDR2 sequences are SGHRS and YFSETQ. The CDR3 has 16 residues.

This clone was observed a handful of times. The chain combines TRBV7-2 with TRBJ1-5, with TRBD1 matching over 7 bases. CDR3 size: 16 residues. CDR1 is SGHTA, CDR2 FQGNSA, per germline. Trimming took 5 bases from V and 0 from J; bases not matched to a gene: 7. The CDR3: CASSTGQDLSNQPQHF. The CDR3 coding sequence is TGTGCCAGCAGCACTGGACAGGACCTTAGCAATCAGCCCCAGCATTTT.

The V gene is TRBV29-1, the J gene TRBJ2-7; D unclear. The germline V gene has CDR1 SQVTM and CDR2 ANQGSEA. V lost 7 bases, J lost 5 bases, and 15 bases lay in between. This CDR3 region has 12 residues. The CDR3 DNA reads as TGCAGCGCCACCTCGTTGAGCGACGAGCAGTACTTC. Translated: CSATSLSDEQYF.

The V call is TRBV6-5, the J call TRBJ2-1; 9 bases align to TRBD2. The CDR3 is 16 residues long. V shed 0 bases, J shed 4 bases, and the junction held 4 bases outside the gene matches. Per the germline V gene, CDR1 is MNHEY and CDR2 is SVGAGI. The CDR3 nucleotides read TGTGCCAGCAGTTACTCGAGACTAGCGGATTACAATGAGCAGTTCTTC. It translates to CASSYSRLADYNEQFF.

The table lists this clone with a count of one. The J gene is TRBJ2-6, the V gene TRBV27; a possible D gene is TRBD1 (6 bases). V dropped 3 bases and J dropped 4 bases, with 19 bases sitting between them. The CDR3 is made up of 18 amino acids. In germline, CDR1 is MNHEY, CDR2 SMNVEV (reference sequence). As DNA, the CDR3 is TGTGCCAGCAGTTTTCAGGGGTTAGTCTCTACCGGGGCCAACGTCCTGACTTTC. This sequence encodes CASSFQGLVSTGANVLTF.

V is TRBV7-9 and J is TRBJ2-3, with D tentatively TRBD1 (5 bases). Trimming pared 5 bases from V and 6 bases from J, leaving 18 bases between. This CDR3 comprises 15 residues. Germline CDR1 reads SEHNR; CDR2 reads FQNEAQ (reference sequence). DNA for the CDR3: TGTGCCAGCAGCCCCGACGGAGTACAGGCGGATACGCAGTATTTT. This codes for CASSPDGVQADTQYF.

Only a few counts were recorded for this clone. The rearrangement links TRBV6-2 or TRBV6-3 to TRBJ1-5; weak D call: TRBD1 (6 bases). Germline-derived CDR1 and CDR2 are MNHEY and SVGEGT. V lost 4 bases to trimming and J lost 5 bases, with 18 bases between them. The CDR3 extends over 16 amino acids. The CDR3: CASSSLDRRSDQPQHF. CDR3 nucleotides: TGTGCCAGCAGTTCCCTCGACAGGAGGTCCGATCAGCCCCAGCATTTT.

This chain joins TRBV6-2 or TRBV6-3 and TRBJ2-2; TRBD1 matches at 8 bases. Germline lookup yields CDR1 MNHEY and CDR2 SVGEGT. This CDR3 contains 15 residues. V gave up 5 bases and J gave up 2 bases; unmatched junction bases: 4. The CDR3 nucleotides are TGTGCCAGCAGTAACGGACAGGGAAACACCGGGGAGCTGTTTTTT. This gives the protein CASSNGQGNTGELFF.

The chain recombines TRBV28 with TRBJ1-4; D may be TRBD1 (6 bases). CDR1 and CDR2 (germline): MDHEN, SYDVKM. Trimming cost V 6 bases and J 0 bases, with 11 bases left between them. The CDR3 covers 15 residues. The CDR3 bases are TGTGCCAGCAGATCGAACAGGGCAACTAATGAAAAACTGTTTTTT. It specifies CASRSNRATNEKLFF. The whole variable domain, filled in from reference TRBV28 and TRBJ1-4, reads DVKVTQSSRYLVKRTGEKVFLECVQDMDHENMFWYRQDPGLGLRLIYFSYDVKMKEKGDIPEGYSVSREKKERFSLILESASTNQTSMYLCASRSNRATNEKLFFGSGTQLSVL.

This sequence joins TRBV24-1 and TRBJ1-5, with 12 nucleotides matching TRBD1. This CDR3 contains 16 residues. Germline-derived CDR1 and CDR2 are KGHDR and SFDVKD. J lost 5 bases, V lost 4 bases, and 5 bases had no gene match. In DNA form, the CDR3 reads TGTGCCACCAGTGAGGGGGGACAGGGGGCGCATCAGCCCCAGCATTTT. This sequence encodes CATSEGGQGAHQPQHF.

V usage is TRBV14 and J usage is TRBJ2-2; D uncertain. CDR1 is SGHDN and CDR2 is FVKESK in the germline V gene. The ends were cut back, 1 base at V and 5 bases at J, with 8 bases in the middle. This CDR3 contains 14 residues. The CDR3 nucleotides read TGTGCCAGCAGCCAAGGGCTCTCAACCGGGGAGCTGTTTTTT. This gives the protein CASSQGLSTGELFF.

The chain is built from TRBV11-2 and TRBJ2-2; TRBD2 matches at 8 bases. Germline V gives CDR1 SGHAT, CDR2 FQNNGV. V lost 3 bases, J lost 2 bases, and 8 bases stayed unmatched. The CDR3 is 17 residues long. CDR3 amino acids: CASSFIEVAGNTGELFF. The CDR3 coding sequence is TGTGCCAGCAGCTTCATTGAGGTAGCGGGAAACACCGGGGAGCTGTTTTTT.

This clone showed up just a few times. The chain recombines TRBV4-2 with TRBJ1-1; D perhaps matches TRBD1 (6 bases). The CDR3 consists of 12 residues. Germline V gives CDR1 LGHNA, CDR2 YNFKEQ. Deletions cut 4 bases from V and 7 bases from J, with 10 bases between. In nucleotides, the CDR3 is TGTGCCAGCAGCCTCGAAGGGGGTGAAGCTTTCTTT. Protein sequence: CASSLEGGEAFF.

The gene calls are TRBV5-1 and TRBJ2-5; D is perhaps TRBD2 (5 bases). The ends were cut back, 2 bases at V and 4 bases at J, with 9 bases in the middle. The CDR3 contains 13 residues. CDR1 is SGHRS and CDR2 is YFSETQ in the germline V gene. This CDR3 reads CASSFIRGETQYF. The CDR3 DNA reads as TGCGCCAGCAGCTTCATTCGGGGAGAGACCCAGTACTTC.

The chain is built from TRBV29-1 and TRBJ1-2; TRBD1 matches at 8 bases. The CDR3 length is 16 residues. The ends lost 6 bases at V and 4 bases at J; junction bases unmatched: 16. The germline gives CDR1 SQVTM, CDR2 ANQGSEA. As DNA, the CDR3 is TGCAGCGTCGCCAATGTCGACAGGGGAACGGGCTATGGCTACACCTTC. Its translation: CSVANVDRGTGYGYTF. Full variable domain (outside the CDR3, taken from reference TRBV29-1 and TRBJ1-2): SAVISQKPSRDICQRGTSLTIQCQVDSQVTMMFWYRQQPGQSLTLIATANQGSEATYESGFVIDKFPISRPNLTFSTLTVSNMSPEDSSIYLCSVANVDRGTGYGYTFGSGTRLTVV.

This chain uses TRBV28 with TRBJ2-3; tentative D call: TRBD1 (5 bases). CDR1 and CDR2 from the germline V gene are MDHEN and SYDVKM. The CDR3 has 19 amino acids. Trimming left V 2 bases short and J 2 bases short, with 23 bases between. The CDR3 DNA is TGTGCCAGCAGTTTAATTAGTCGGGTAGGTACGGACAACACAGATACGCAGTATTTT. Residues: CASSLISRVGTDNTDTQYF.

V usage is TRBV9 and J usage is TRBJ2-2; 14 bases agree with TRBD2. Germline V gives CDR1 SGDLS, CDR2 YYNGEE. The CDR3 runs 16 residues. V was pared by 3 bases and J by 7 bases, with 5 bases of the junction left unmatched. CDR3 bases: TGTGCCAGCAGCGCGGGACTAGCGGGAGTTAACGGGGAGCTGTTTTTT. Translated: CASSAGLAGVNGELFF. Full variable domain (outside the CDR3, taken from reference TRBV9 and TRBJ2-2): DSGVTQTPKHLITATGQRVTLRCSPRSGDLSVYWYQQSLDQGLQFLIQYYNGEERAKGNILERFSAQQFPDLHSELNLSSLELGDSALYFCASSAGLAGVNGELFFGEGSRLTVL.

The CDR3 nucleotides read TGTGCCAGCAGCGCCATCCCTAGCTGGGATGAGCAGTTCTTC. The encoded protein is CASSAIPSWDEQFF. The V and J genes are TRBV7-9 and TRBJ2-1, with D maybe TRBD2 (5 bases). This CDR3 contains 14 residues. V lost 5 bases, J lost 8 bases, and 16 bases lay in between. Germline CDR1 is SEHNR and CDR2 is FQNEAQ (reference sequence).

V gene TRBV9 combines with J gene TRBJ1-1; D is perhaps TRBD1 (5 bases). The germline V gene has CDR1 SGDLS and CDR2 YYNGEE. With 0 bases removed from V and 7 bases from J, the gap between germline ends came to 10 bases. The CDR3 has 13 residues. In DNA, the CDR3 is TGTGCCAGCAGCGTAGCGACCCAGGGTGAAGCTTTCTTT. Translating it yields CASSVATQGEAFF.

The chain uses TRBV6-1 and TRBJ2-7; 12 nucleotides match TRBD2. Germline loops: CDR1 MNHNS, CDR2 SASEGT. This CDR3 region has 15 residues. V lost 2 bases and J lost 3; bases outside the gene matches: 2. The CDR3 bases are TGTGCCAGCAGTGAACTAGCGGGAGGGTACTACGAGCAGTACTTC. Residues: CASSELAGGYYEQYF.

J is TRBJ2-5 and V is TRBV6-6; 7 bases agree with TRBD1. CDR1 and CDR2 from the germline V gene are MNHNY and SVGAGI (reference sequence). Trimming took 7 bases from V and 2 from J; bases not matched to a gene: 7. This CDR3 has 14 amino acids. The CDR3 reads CASNPRGMQETQYF. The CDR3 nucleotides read TGTGCCAGCAACCCCAGGGGGATGCAAGAGACCCAGTACTTC.

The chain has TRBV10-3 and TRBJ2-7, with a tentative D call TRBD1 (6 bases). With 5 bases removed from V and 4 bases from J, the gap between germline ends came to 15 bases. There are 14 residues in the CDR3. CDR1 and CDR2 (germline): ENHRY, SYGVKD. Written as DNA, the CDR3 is TGTGCCATCAGTCCTAGACAGGAAGTATACGAGCAGTACTTC. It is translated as CAISPRQEVYEQYF.

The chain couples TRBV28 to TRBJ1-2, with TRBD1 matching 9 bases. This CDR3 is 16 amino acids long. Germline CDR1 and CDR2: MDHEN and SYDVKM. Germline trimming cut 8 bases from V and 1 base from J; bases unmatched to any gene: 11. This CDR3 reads CASGTGGAAFNYGYTF. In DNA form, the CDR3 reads TGTGCCAGCGGTACAGGGGGCGCGGCTTTTAACTATGGCTACACCTTC.

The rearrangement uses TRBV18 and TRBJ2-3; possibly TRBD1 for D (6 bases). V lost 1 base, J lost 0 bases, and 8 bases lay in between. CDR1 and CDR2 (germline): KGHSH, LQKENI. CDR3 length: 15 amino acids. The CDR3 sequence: CASSPRDISTDTQYF. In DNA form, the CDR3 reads TGTGCCAGCTCACCACGGGACATTAGCACAGATACGCAGTATTTT. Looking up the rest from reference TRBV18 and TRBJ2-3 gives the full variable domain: NAGVMQNPRHLVRRRGQEARLRCSPMKGHSHVYWYRQLPEEGLKFMVYLQKENIIDESGMPKERFSAEFPKEGPSILRIQQVVRGDSAAYFCASSPRDISTDTQYFGPGTRLTVL.